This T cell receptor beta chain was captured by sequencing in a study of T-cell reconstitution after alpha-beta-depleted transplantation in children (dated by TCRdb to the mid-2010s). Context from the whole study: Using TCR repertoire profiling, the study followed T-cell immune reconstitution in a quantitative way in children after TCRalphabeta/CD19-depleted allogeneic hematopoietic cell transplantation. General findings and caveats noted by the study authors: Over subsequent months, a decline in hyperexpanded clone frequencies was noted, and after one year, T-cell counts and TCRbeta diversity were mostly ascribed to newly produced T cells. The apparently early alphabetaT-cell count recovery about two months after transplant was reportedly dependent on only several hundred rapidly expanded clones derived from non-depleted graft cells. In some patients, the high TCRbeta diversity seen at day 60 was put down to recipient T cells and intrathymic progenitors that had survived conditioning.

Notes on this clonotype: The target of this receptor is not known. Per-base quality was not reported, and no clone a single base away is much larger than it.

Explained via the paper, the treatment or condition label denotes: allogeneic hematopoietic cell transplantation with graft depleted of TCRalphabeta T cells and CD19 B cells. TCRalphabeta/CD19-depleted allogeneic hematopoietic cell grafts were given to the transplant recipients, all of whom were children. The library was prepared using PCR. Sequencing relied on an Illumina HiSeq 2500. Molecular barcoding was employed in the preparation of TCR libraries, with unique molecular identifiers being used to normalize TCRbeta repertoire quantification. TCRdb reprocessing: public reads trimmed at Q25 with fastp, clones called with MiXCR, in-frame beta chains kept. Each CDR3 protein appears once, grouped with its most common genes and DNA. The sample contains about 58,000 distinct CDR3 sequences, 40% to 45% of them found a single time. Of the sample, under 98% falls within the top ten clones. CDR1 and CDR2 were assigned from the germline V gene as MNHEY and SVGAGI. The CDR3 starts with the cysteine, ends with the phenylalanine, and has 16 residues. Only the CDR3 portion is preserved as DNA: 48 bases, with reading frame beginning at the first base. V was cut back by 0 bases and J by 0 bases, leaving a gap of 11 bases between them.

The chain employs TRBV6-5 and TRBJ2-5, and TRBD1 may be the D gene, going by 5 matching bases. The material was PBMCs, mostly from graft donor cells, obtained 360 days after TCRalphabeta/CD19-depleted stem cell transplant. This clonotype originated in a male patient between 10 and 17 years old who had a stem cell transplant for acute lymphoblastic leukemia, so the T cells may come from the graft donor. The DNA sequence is TGTGCCAGCAGTTACTCGTTGCAGGGCCACCAAGAGACCCAGTACTTC. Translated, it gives CASSYSLQGHQETQYF.